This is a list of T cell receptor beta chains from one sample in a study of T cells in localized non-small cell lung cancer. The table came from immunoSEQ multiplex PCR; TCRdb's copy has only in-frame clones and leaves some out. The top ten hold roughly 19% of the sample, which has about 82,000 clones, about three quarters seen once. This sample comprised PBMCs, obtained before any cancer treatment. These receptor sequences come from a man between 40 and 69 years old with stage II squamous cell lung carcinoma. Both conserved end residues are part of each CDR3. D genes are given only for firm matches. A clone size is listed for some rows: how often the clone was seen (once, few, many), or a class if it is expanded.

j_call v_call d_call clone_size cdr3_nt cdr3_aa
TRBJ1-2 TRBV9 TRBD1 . TGTGCCAGCAGCGACCCCGGACAGGGCTATGGCTACACCTTC CASSDPGQGYGYTF
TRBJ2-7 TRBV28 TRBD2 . TGTGCCAGCAGCGGGACCGGGACTAGCCTACGCTACGAGCAGTACTTC CASSGTGTSLRYEQYF
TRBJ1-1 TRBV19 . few TGTGCCAGGGACGAAGCTTTCTTT CARDEAFF
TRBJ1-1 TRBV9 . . TGTGCCAGCAGCGTAGACCCCGTTAGGGGGGGCACTGAAGCTTTCTTT CASSVDPVRGGTEAFF
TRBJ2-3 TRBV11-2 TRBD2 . TGTGCCAGCAGCCCCCCGGGACTAGCGGGAGGACAAACAGATACGCAGTATTTT CASSPPGLAGGQTDTQYF
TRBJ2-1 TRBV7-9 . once TGTGCCAGCGAAGCCAGCTCCTACAATGAGCAGTTCTTC CASEASSYNEQFF
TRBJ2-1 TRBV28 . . TGTGCCGGCACAGACTCGATATCCGGTGAGCAGTTCTTC CAGTDSISGEQFF
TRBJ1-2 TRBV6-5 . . TGTGCCAGCCGGTTCCCCAGGGGTGGCTACACCTTC CASRFPRGGYTF
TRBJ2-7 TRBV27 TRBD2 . TGTGCCAGCAGTTTAAATTGGGGGGGCTACGAGCAGTACTTC CASSLNWGGYEQYF
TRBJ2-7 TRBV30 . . TGTGCCTGGAGTGTAAATGAGGGCTACGAGCAGTACTTC CAWSVNEGYEQYF